Listed here are 4 T cell receptor beta chains from one sample, sequenced in a study of control samples from healthy donors and cancer patients. Only in-frame clones appear in the TCRdb table, and some are missing; sequencing was by immunoSEQ multiplex PCR. The sample consists of about 160,000 clones, nearly 96% of them appearing once. The sample taken for sequencing was blood. Receptors originate from a woman under 40 in good health.

This clone was picked up one time. The rearrangement uses TRBV6-5 and TRBJ1-2; D possibly corresponds to TRBD1 (5 bases). This CDR3 is 14 amino acids long. V lost 3 bases, J lost 8 bases, and 16 bases lay in between. CDR1 and CDR2 (germline): MNHEY, SVGAGI. The CDR3, as DNA: TGTGCCAGCAGTTATGGTGGGGGTTATAACGGCTACACCTTC. Encoded protein: CASSYGGGYNGYTF.

This clone appeared a few times. This sequence joins TRBV5-1 and TRBJ1-6; possibly TRBD1 for D (6 bases). This CDR3 comprises 14 residues. Germline V gives CDR1 SGHRS, CDR2 YFSETQ. V was pared by 0 bases and J by 9 bases, with 10 bases between. Here the CDR3 DNA reads TGCGCCAGCAGCTTGGCAGGGGCTCCTTCACCCCTCCACTTT. Its translation: CASSLAGAPSPLHF. Looking up the rest from reference TRBV5-1 and TRBJ1-6 gives the full variable domain: KAGVTQTPRYLIKTRGQQVTLSCSPISGHRSVSWYQQTPGQGLQFLFEYFSETQRNKGNFPGRFSGRQFSNSRSEMNVSTLELGDSALYLCASSLAGAPSPLHFGNGTRLTVT.

The chain employs TRBV5-1 and TRBJ1-6; tentatively, D is TRBD1 (6 bases). Trimming shortened V by 3 bases and J by 7 bases, and 20 bases separated the two germline ends. The CDR3 runs to 17 residues. The germline V gene has CDR1 SGHRS and CDR2 YFSETQ. CDR3: CASSYKGEASGNSPLHF. In nucleotides, the CDR3 is TGCGCCAGCAGCTATAAGGGGGAAGCTTCGGGCAATTCACCCCTCCACTTT.

The chain recombines TRBV7-8 with TRBJ2-7; D may be TRBD2 (6 bases). Trimming pared 2 bases from V and 4 bases from J, leaving 9 bases between. The germline V gene has CDR1 SGHVS and CDR2 FQNEAQ. CDR3 length: 13 residues. The CDR3 spells CASSLSGVYEQYF. CDR3 in DNA: TGTGCCAGCAGCTTATCGGGAGTTTACGAGCAGTACTTC.